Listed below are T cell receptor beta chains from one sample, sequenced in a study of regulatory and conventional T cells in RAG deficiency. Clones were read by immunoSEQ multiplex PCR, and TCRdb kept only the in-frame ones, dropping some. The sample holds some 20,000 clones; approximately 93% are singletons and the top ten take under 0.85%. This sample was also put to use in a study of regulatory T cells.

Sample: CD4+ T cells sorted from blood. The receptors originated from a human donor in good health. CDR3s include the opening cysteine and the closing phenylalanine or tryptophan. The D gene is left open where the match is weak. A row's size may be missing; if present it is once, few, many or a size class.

CDR3: CASSQFNIGEQYF
DNA: TGTGCCAGCAGCCAATTTAATATTGGCGAGCAGTACTTC
length: 13
size: NA
V: TRBV14
J: TRBJ2-7
D: NA

CDR3: CASSRAGGASSLYGYTF
DNA: TGCGCCAGCTCCCGGGCAGGGGGCGCATCAAGCCTCTATGGCTACACCTTC
length: 17
size: NA
V: TRBV5-1
J: TRBJ1-2
D: TRBD1

CDR3: CASSLTSGGYNEQFF
DNA: TGCGCCAGCAGCTTAACTAGCGGGGGGTACAATGAGCAGTTCTTC
length: 15
size: NA
V: TRBV5-1
J: TRBJ2-1
D: TRBD2

CDR3: CASSLAGVVAGTDTQYF
DNA: TGTGCCAGCAGCTTGGCCGGAGTGGTAGCGGGTACAGATACGCAGTATTTT
length: 17
size: NA
V: TRBV5-6
J: TRBJ2-3
D: TRBD2

CDR3: CAWSDLLAVPLEQYF
DNA: TGTGCCTGGAGTGACCTCCTAGCGGTCCCCCTCGAGCAGTACTTC
length: 15
size: NA
V: TRBV30
J: TRBJ2-7
D: TRBD2

CDR3: CASSIGALAGGPGSDEQFF
DNA: TGTGCCAGTAGTATAGGTGCGCTAGCGGGGGGGCCGGGGTCTGATGAGCAGTTCTTC
length: 19
size: NA
V: TRBV19
J: TRBJ2-1
D: TRBD2

CDR3: CASSVVDSSEAFF
DNA: TGTGCCAGCAGCGTAGTGGACAGTAGTGAAGCTTTCTTT
length: 13
size: NA
V: TRBV9
J: TRBJ1-1
D: NA

CDR3: CASSNSRWGGTGELFF
DNA: TGTGCCAGTAGTAATTCTAGGTGGGGGGGCACCGGGGAGCTGTTTTTT
length: 16
size: NA
V: TRBV19
J: TRBJ2-2
D: TRBD2

CDR3: CASSETPPETQYF
DNA: TGTGCCAGCAGTGAAACACCTCCGGAGACCCAGTACTTC
length: 13
size: NA
V: TRBV2
J: TRBJ2-5
D: NA

CDR3: CASSRGGGDTGELFF
DNA: TGCGCCAGCAGCCGAGGAGGGGGGGACACCGGGGAGCTGTTTTTT
length: 15
size: NA
V: TRBV4-1
J: TRBJ2-2
D: NA

CDR3: CASSPDRMNTEAFF
DNA: TGTGCCAGCAGCCCAGACAGGATGAACACTGAAGCTTTCTTT
length: 14
size: NA
V: TRBV7-6
J: TRBJ1-1
D: NA

CDR3: CASSPQIGSVETQYF
DNA: TGTGCCAGCAGCCCCCAAATCGGGAGTGTGGAGACCCAGTACTTC
length: 15
size: NA
V: TRBV9
J: TRBJ2-5
D: NA

CDR3: CASSLEGWGSNYGYTF
DNA: TGCGCCAGCAGCCTAGAGGGTTGGGGTTCTAACTATGGCTACACCTTC
length: 16
size: NA
V: TRBV5-1
J: TRBJ1-2
D: NA

CDR3: CASSYVISGVTDTQYF
DNA: TGTGCCAGCAGCTACGTCATTAGCGGGGTCACAGATACGCAGTATTTT
length: 16
size: NA
V: TRBV5-4
J: TRBJ2-3
D: TRBD2

CDR3: CASSYGGRDMAQHF
DNA: TGTGCCAGCAGTTACGGGGGGAGGGACATGGCCCAGCATTTT
length: 14
size: NA
V: TRBV6-7
J: TRBJ1-5
D: NA

CDR3: CASRDTGGRETQYF
DNA: TGTGCCAGCAGGGACACGGGGGGTCGAGAGACCCAGTACTTC
length: 14
size: once
V: TRBV11-2
J: TRBJ2-5
D: TRBD2

CDR3: CATSRDGKPPMVNTEAFF
DNA: TGTGCCACCAGCAGAGATGGGAAACCCCCGATGGTGAACACTGAAGCTTTCTTT
length: 18
size: NA
V: TRBV15
J: TRBJ1-1
D: NA

CDR3: CASSQTSGGPSQYF
DNA: TGCGCCAGCAGCCAAACTAGCGGGGGGCCCTCGCAGTATTTT
length: 14
size: NA
V: TRBV4-1
J: TRBJ2-3
D: TRBD2

CDR3: CASRGQGARGYTF
DNA: TGTGCCAGCAGAGGACAGGGGGCGAGAGGCTACACCTTC
length: 13
size: NA
V: TRBV5-4
J: TRBJ1-2
D: TRBD1

CDR3: CASSTGGVGNTEAFF
DNA: TGTGCCAGCTCAACGGGGGGGGTCGGGAACACTGAAGCTTTCTTT
length: 15
size: NA
V: TRBV18
J: TRBJ1-1
D: NA

CDR3: CAITTEGARGYTF
DNA: TGTGCCATCACTACGGAGGGGGCTAGGGGCTACACCTTC
length: 13
size: NA
V: TRBV10-3
J: TRBJ1-2
D: TRBD1

CDR3: CASSLRTGNSPLHF
DNA: TGTGCCAGTAGTCTCCGGACAGGGAATTCACCCCTCCACTTT
length: 14
size: NA
V: TRBV19
J: TRBJ1-6
D: TRBD1

CDR3: CASSRGAGQNHEQYF
DNA: TGCGCCAGCAGCCGGGGGGCTGGACAGAACCACGAGCAGTACTTC
length: 15
size: NA
V: TRBV5-1
J: TRBJ2-7
D: NA

CDR3: CASIIDTEAFF
DNA: TGTGCCAGCATAATAGACACTGAAGCTTTCTTT
length: 11
size: NA
V: TRBV28
J: TRBJ1-1
D: NA